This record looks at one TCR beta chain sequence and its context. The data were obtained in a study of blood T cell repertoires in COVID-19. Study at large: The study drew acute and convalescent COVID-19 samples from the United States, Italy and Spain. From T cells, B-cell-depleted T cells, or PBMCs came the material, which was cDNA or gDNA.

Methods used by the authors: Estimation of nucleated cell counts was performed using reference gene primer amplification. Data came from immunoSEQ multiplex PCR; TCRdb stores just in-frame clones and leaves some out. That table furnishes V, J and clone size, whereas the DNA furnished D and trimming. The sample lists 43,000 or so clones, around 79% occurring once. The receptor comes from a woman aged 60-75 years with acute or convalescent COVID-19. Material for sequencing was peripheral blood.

CDR3 loop: CACRNDGGNADTQYF. CDR3 nucleotide sequence: TGTGCCTGCAGAAACGACGGGGGGAACGCAGATACGCAGTATTTT. The chain joins TRBV19 to TRBJ2-3; TRBD2 aligns across 7 bases. J lost 4 bases, V lost 11 bases, and 15 bases had no gene match. Germline V gene data show CDR1 as LNHDA and CDR2 as SQIVND (reference sequence). The CDR3 has 15 residues.